These T cell receptor beta chains were read from a single sample in a study of blood T cell repertoires in COVID-19. Only in-frame clones appear in the TCRdb table, and some are missing; sequencing was by immunoSEQ multiplex PCR. The sample lists 200,000 to 250,000 clones, 70% to 90% occurring once. Sequencing input: peripheral blood. The source of these receptors is a man aged 50 to 59 with COVID-19, enrolled during active disease. The CDR3 runs from the conserved cysteine through the conserved F or W. D genes are given only for firm matches. Some rows have no size entry. The others give once, few or many, or a class for an expanded clone.

D	size	V	J	CDR3	DNA
-	-	TRBV11-2	TRBJ2-3	CASSTRLGPTDTQYF	TGTGCCAGCAGCACCCGACTAGGACCGACAGATACGCAGTATTTT
TRBD1	-	TRBV7-6	TRBJ1-3	CASSPRDRGPGNTIYF	TGTGCCAGCAGCCCAAGGGACAGGGGGCCTGGAAACACCATATATTTT
-	-	TRBV5-1	TRBJ1-2	CASSFGTSYGYTF	TGCGCCAGCAGCTTCGGGACATCGTATGGCTACACCTTC
TRBD2	-	TRBV3-1/TRBV3-2	TRBJ2-1	CASSQEASGGNNEQFF	TGTGCCAGCAGCCAAGAGGCTAGCGGGGGGAACAATGAGCAGTTCTTC
TRBD2	-	TRBV2	TRBJ2-2	CASSPPGLAGGSVDGELFF	TGTGCCAGCAGTCCCCCGGGGCTAGCGGGGGGCTCGGTCGACGGGGAGCTGTTTTTT
-	-	TRBV18	TRBJ1-1	CASSPLGDEAFF	TGTGCCAGCTCACCACTGGGCGATGAAGCTTTCTTT
-	-	TRBV5-1	TRBJ1-6	CASSSLLTAGNSPLHF	TGCGCCAGCAGCTCGCTTTTGACAGCGGGTAATTCACCCCTCCACTTT
-	-	TRBV18	TRBJ1-4	CASSYTQGANEKLFF	TGTGCCAGCTCATACACACAGGGCGCTAATGAAAAACTGTTTTTT
-	-	TRBV12-2	TRBJ2-5	CASRHPPREAGAQETQYF	TGTGCAAGTCGCCATCCCCCAAGGGAGGCGGGAGCTCAAGAGACCCAGTACTTC
-	-	TRBV5-6	TRBJ1-2	CASSLARDWGYGYTF	TGTGCCAGCAGCTTGGCCCGGGACTGGGGCTATGGCTACACCTTC
-	-	TRBV3-1/TRBV3-2	TRBJ1-4	CASSQGANEKLFF	TGTGCCAGCAGCCAGGGGGCAAATGAAAAACTGTTTTTT
-	-	TRBV5-1	TRBJ1-1	CASRQALGNTEAFF	TGCGCCAGCCGACAAGCTTTGGGGAACACTGAAGCTTTCTTT
TRBD1	-	TRBV7-9	TRBJ2-5	CASSPRTGGGTQYF	TGTGCCAGCAGCCCCAGGACAGGGGGAGGGACCCAGTACTTC
TRBD1	-	TRBV28	TRBJ1-2	CASRKNGGQGFGYTF	TGTGCCAGCAGGAAGAATGGGGGACAGGGGTTTGGCTACACCTTC
TRBD1	-	TRBV2	TRBJ1-1	CASSADRGNTEAFF	TGTGCCAGCAGTGCGGACAGGGGGAACACTGAAGCTTTCTTT
-	-	TRBV6-5	TRBJ1-6	CASSPRDSPLHF	TGTGCCAGCAGTCCGAGGGATTCACCCCTCCACTTT
-	-	TRBV3-1/TRBV3-2	TRBJ2-7	CASSQVSVEQYF	TGTGCCAGCAGCCAAGTCTCGGTTGAGCAGTACTTC
TRBD1	-	TRBV5-6	TRBJ2-7	CASSFYSSRDKTGGYF	TGTGCCAGCAGCTTTTACTCTTCCCGGGACAAGACAGGGGGGTACTTC
-	once	TRBV5-8	TRBJ1-4	CASSLGGGGVNEKLFF	TGTGCCAGCAGCTTGGGCGGCGGCGGGGTTAATGAAAAACTGTTTTTT
TRBD1	-	TRBV19	TRBJ1-5	CASSSRTGGTSNQPQHF	TGTGCCAGTAGTTCCAGGACAGGGGGAACCTCCAATCAGCCCCAGCATTTT
TRBD1	-	TRBV7-9	TRBJ1-4	CASSDQGQAQGMGKLFF	TGTGCCAGCAGCGATCAGGGACAGGCCCAAGGGATGGGAAAACTGTTTTTT